A selection of T cell receptor beta chains follows, all from one sample in a study of blood T cell repertoires in COVID-19. TCRdb's copy holds only in-frame clones and misses some; the assay was immunoSEQ multiplex PCR. The table has about 250,000 clones, around 90% seen once. The specimen was peripheral blood. The receptors originated from a woman aged 40 to 49 who had recovered from COVID-19. The CDR3 runs from the conserved cysteine through the conserved F or W.

v_call	j_call	cdr3_aa
TRBV4-2	TRBJ1-4	CASSQGTATNEKLFF
TRBV3-1/TRBV3-2	TRBJ2-3	CASSKTGVHLSTDTQYF
TRBV7-3	TRBJ2-5	CASSSQGGETQYF
TRBV5-1	TRBJ1-1	CASRRTELNTEAFF
TRBV4-1	TRBJ2-1	CASSQPRASGGYNEQFF
TRBV7-2	TRBJ2-2	CASSLVGAGWDTGELFF
TRBV27	TRBJ2-1	CATFRGNEQFF
TRBV7-9	TRBJ2-7	CASSAPGTYSYEQYF
TRBV27	TRBJ1-6	CASSFMAQGVSPLHF
TRBV11-3	TRBJ2-7	CASSLVSRVGEQYF
TRBV28	TRBJ1-1	CASSLSPGLDTEAFF
TRBV11-2	TRBJ2-2	CASRLAGDGTGELFF
TRBV6-1	TRBJ2-6	CASSDHRNSGANVLTF
TRBV29-1	TRBJ2-3	CSVVPEDTQYF
TRBV28	TRBJ2-7	CASSPNYEQYF
TRBV9	TRBJ2-1	CASSVGRAPYDNEQFF
TRBV14	TRBJ2-5	CASSQGLGGETQYF
TRBV9	TRBJ2-1	CASSVATSGSPQQFF
TRBV2	TRBJ2-7	CASSEAGKRYEQYF
TRBV25-1	TRBJ1-3	CASSATGAGNTIYF
TRBV2	TRBJ2-3	CASSGVAGDVTDTQYF
TRBV3-1/TRBV3-2	TRBJ2-5	CASSYSTGGGETQYF
TRBV23-1	TRBJ2-1	CASQQEVYEQFF
TRBV12-3/TRBV12-4	TRBJ2-7	CASTGQSTYEQYF
TRBV2	TRBJ2-2	CASSERGRTAGELFF
TRBV3-1/TRBV3-2	TRBJ2-2	CASSLAGGSAGELFF
TRBV7-3	TRBJ2-1	CASSLTGATRNEQFF
TRBV30	TRBJ2-5	CAWSVQALQETQYF
TRBV30	TRBJ2-7	CAWSPTSGRSEQYF